This paragraph covers one T cell receptor (beta chain) sequence. The antigen remains undetermined. These data come from a study of T cells expressing NK-cell markers. At the level of the study: It was sorted CD3+CD56+NKG2C+, CD3+CD56+NKG2C- and CD3+CD56-NKG2C+ T cells that supplied the TCR beta repertoires. Study observations and caveats: Dominant NKG2C+ clonotypes were found to form about 1.0-7.5% of CD8+ T cells in six donors.

UMI-tagged 5'RACE template switching yielded the TCR beta cDNA. TCRdb re-called the 5' RACE reads and gives one entry per CDR3 protein, without DNA. The specimen's table records roughly 110,000 distinct CDR3 sequences. This CDR3 comprises 15 residues. Germline V gives CDR1 DFQATT, CDR2 SNEGSKA (reference sequence). This TCR was recovered from a woman between 18 and 75 years old in good health. Sequencing used blood T cells: a sorted CD56 or NKG2C T cell subset, CD4+ or CD8+ T cells, or bulk PBMC T cells (not recorded which). This sequence joins TRBV20-1 and TRBJ1-6; the TRBD1 assignment by TCRdb is unverifiable without DNA. Here the CDR3 reads CSAYLRDGYNSPLHF.